This TCR beta chain was documented in a study of T cell responses to AZD1222 COVID-19 vaccine. About this clone: The target antigen is unknown.

Study-wide results and caveats: There were vaccine-associated CD4 TCRs across spike, dominant at 160-218 and 743-854.

Germline V gene sequence: CDR1 LNHDA, CDR2 SQIVND (reference sequence). V lost 0 bases and J lost 0, with 5 bases in between. This CDR3 has 14 residues. Generated by immunoSEQ multiplex PCR, the TCRdb table keeps only in-frame clones and is missing some. Of under 50,000 clones detected, 88% appear once; the ten largest clones hold 26%. This TCR was recovered from an adult who received the MenACWY meningococcal vaccine as a control. The V and J genes are TRBV19 and TRBJ1-1, with no clear D. The sample in question was peripheral blood, obtained 28 days after the second dose of the MenACWY control vaccine. The CDR3 loop reads CASSIDGMNTEAFF. CDR3 DNA sequence: TGTGCCAGTAGTATAGACGGAATGAACACTGAAGCTTTCTTT.